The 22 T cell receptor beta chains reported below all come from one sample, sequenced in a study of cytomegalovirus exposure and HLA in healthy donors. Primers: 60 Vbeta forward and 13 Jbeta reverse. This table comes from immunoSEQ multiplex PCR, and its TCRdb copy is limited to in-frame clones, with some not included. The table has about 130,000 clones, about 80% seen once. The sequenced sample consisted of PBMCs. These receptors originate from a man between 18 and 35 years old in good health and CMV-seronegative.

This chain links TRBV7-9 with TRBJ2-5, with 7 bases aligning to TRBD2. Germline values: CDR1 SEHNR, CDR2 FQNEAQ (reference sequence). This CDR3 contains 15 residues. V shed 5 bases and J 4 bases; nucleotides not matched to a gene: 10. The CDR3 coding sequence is TGTGCCAGCAGCGTGCAGGGAGGGTCCGGAGAGACCCAGTACTTC. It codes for CASSVQGGSGETQYF.

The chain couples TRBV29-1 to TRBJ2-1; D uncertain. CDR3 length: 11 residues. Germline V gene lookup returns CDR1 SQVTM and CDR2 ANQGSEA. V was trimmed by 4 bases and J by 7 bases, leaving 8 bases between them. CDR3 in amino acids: CSVVRGNEQFF. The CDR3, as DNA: TGCAGCGTTGTCCGCGGAAATGAGCAGTTCTTC.

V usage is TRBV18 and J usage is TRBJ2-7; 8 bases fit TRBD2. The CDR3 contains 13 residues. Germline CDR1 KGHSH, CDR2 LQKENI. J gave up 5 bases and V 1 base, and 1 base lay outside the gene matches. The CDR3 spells CASSPLSGNEQYV. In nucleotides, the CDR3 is TGTGCCAGCTCACCACTTAGCGGGAACGAGCAGTACGTC.

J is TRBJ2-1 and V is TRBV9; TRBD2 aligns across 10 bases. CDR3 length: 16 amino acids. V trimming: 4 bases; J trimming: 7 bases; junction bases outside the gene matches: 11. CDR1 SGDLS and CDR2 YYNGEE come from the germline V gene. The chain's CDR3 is CASSSPLAGGVNEQFF. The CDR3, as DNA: TGTGCCAGCAGCTCCCCCTTAGCGGGAGGAGTAAATGAGCAGTTCTTC.

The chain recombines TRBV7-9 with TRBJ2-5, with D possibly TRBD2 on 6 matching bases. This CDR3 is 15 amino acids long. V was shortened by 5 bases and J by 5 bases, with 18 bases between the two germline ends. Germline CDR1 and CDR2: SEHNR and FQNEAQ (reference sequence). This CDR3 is CASSRQEGLRETQYF. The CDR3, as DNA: TGTGCCAGCAGCCGCCAGGAGGGGCTGCGGGAGACCCAGTACTTC.

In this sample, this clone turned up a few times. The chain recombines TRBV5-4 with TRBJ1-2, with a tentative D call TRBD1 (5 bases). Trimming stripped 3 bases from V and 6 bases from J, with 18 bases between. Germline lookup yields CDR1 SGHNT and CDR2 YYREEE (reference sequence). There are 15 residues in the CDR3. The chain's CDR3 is CASSSAGTLLHGYTF. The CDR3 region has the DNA TGTGCCAGCAGCTCAGCCGGGACTCTTTTACATGGCTACACCTTC.

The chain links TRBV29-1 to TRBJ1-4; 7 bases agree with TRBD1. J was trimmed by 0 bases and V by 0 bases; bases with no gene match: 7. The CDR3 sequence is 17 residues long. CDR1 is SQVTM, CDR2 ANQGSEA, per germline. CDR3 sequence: CSVEDPGQDPTNEKLFF. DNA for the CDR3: TGCAGCGTTGAAGATCCCGGACAGGATCCAACTAATGAAAAACTGTTTTTT.

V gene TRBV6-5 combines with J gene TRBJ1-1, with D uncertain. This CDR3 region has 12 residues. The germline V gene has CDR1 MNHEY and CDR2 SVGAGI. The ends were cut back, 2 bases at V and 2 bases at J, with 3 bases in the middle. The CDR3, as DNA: TGTGCCAGCAGTTACATAAACACTGAAGCTTTCTTT. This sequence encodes CASSYINTEAFF.

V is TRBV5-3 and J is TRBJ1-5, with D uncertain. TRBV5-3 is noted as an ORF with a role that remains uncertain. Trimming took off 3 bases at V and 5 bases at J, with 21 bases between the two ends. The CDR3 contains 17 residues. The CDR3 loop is CARSSEVWWQADQPQHF. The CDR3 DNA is TGTGCCAGAAGCTCGGAGGTCTGGTGGCAGGCGGATCAGCCCCAGCATTTT.

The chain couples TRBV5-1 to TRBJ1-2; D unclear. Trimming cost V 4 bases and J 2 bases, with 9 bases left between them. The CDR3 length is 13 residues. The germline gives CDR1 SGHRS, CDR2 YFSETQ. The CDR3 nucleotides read TGCGCCAGCAGCACGTACAGAAACTATGGCTACACCTTC. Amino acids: CASSTYRNYGYTF.

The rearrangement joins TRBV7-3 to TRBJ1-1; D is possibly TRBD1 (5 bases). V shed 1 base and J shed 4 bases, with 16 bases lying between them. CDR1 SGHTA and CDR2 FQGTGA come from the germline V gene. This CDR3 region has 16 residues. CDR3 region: CASSLRGGVRRTEAFF. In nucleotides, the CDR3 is TGTGCCAGCAGCTTAAGGGGGGGGGTCCGGCGCACTGAAGCTTTCTTT.

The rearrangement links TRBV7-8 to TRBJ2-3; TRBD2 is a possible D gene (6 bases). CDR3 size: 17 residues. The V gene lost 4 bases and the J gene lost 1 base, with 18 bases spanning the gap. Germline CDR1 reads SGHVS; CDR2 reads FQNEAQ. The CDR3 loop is CASSSVGTQTGTDTQYF. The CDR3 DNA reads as TGTGCCAGCAGCTCAGTAGGGACTCAAACGGGCACAGATACGCAGTATTTT.

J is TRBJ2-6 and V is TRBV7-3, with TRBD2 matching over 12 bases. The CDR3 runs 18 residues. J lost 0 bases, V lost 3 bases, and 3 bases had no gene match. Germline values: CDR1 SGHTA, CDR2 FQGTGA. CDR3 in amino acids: CASSLLAGGYSGANVLTF. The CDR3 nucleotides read TGTGCCAGCAGCTTGCTAGCGGGAGGGTACTCTGGGGCCAACGTCCTGACTTTC.

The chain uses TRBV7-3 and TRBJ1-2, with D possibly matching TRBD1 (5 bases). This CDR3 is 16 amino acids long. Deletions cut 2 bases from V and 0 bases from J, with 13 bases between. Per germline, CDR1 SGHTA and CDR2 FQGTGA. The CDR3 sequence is CASSLFSGKANYGYTF. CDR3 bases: TGTGCCAGCAGCTTATTTTCAGGGAAAGCTAACTATGGCTACACCTTC.

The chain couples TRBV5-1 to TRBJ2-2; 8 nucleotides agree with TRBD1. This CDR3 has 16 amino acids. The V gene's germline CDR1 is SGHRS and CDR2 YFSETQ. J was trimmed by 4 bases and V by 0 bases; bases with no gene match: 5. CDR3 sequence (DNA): TGCGCCAGCAGCTTGGTCGGACAGGGAGCCACCGGGGAGCTGTTTTTT. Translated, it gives CASSLVGQGATGELFF.

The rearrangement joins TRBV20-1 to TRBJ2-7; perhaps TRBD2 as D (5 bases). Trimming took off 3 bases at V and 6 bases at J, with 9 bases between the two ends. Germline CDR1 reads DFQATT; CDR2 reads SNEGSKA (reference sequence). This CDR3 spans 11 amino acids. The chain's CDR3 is CSAREAPEQYF. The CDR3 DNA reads TGCAGTGCTAGGGAGGCCCCCGAGCAGTACTTC.

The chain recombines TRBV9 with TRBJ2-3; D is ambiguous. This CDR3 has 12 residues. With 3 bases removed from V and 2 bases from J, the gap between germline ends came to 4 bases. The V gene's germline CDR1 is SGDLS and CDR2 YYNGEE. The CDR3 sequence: CASSEHTDTQYF. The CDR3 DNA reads TGTGCCAGCAGCGAACACACAGATACGCAGTATTTT. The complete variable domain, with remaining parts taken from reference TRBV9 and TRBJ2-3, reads DSGVTQTPKHLITATGQRVTLRCSPRSGDLSVYWYQQSLDQGLQFLIQYYNGEERAKGNILERFSAQQFPDLHSELNLSSLELGDSALYFCASSEHTDTQYFGPGTRLTVL.

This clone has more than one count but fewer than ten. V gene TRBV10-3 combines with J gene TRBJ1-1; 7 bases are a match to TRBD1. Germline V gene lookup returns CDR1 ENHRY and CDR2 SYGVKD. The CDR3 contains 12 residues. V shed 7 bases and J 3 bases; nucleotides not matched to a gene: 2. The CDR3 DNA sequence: TGTGCCATCAACACAGGGGACACTGAAGCTTTCTTT. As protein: CAINTGDTEAFF.

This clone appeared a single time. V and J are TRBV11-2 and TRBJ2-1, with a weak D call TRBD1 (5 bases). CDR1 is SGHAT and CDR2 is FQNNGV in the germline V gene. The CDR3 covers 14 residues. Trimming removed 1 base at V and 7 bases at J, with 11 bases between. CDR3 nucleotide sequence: TGTGCCAGCAGCTTAGTGCCAGGGCTTAATGAGCAGTTCTTC. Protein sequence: CASSLVPGLNEQFF.

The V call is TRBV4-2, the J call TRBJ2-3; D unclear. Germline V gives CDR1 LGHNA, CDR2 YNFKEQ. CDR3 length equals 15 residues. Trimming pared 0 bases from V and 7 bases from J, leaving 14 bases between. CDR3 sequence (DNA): TGTGCCAGCAGCCAAGAACCCCCGATACTCCATACGCAGTATTTT. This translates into CASSQEPPILHTQYF.

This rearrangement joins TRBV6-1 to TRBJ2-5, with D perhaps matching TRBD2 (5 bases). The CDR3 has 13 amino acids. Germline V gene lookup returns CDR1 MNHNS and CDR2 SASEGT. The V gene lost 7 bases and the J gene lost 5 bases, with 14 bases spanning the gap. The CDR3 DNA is TGTGCCAGCAAGGATCGGGGAAAGGAGACCCAGTACTTC. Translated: CASKDRGKETQYF.

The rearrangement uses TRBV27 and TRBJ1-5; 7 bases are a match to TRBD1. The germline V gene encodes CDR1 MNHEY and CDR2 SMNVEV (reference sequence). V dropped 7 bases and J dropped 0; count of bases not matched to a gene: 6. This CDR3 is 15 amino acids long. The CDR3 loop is CASTETGNSNQPQHF. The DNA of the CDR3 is TGTGCCAGCACGGAGACAGGGAATAGCAATCAGCCCCAGCATTTT.